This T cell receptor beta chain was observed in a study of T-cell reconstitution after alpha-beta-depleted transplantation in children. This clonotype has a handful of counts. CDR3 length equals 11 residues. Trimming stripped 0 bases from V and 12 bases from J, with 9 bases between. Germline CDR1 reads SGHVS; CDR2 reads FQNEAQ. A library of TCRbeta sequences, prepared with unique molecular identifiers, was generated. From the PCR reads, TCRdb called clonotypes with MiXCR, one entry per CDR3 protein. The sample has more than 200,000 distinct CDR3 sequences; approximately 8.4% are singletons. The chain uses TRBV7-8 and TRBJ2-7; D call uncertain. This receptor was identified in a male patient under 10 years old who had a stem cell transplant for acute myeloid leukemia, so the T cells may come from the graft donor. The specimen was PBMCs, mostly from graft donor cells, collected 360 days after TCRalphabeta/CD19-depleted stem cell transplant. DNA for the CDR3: TGTGCCAGCAGCTTAGCGAGGAATACGTACTTC. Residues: CASSLARNTYF.